This T cell receptor (beta chain) is drawn from a study of long-term antiretroviral therapy in people with HIV. This clone ranks as medium-sized. The antigen is unknown. Running of the v3.0 immunoSEQ assay took place at survey level. Using immunoSEQ multiplex PCR, the repertoire was profiled, and TCRdb retains in-frame clones only, with some absent. The table includes about 28,000 clones, over 90% detected once. Trimming removed 3 bases from V and 3 bases from J, with 16 bases in between. Germline V CDR1 and CDR2: LGHNA, YNFKEQ. The CDR3 is 16 amino acids. Findings and limits, study-wide: Nothing was known about ART adherence, viral resistance or changes in therapy.

This sequence joins TRBV4-2 and TRBJ2-3; D unresolved. This TCR came from a man aged 35 to 55 with HIV. The input for sequencing was unsorted PBMCs, taken 6.2 years after starting antiretroviral therapy. CDR3 sequence reads: CASSHSDGSDTDTQYF. The CDR3 nucleotides are TGTGCCAGCAGCCACTCCGACGGTAGTGATACAGATACGCAGTATTTT.